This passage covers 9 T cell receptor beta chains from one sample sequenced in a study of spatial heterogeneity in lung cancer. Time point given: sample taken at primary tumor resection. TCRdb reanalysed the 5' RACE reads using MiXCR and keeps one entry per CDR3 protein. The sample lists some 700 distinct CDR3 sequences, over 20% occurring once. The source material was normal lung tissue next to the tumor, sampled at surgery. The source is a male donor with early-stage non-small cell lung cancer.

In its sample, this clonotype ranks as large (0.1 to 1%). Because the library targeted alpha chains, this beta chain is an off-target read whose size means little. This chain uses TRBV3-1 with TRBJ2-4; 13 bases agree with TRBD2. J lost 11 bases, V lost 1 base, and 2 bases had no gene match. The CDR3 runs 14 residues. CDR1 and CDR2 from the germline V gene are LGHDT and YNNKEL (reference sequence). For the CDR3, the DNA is TGTGCCAGCAGCCAAGGGACTAGCGGGGGCCTTCAGTACTTC. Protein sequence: CASSQGTSGGLQYF.

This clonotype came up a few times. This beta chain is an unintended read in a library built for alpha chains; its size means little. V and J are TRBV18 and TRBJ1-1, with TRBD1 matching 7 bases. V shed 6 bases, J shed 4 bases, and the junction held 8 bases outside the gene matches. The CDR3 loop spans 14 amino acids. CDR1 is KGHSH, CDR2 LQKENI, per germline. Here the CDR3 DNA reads TGTGCCAGCTCCCTTTTCAGGGGGGTCACTGAAGCTTTCTTT. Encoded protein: CASSLFRGVTEAFF.

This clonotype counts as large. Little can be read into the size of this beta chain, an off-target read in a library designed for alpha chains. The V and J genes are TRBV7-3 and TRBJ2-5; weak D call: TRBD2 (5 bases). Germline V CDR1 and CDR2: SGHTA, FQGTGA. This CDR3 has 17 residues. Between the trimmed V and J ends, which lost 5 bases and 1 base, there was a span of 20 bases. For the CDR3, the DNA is TGTGCCAGCAGCCCAAATCCTAGAGGTGGAGGCCAAGAGACCCAGTACTTC. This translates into CASSPNPRGGGQETQYF. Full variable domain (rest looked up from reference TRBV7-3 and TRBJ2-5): GAGVSQTPSNKVTEKGKYVELRCDPISGHTALYWYRQSLGQGPEFLIYFQGTGAADDSGLPNDRFFAVRPEGSVSTLKIQRTERGDSAVYLCASSPNPRGGGQETQYFGPGTRLLVL.

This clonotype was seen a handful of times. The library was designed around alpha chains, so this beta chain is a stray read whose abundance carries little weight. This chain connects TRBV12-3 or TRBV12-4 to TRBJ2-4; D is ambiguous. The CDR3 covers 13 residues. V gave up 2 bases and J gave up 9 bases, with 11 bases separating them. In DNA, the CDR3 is TGTGCCAGCAGTTTAACAGATACGGTCATTCAGTACTTC. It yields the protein CASSLTDTVIQYF.

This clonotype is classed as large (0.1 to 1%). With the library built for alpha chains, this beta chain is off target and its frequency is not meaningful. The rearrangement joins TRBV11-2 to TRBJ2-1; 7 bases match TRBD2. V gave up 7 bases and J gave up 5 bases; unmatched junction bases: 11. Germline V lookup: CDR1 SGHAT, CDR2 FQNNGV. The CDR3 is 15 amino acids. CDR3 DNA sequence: TGTGCCAGCAACACCCAGGCTAGCGGAGACAATGAGCAGTTCTTC. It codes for CASNTQASGDNEQFF.

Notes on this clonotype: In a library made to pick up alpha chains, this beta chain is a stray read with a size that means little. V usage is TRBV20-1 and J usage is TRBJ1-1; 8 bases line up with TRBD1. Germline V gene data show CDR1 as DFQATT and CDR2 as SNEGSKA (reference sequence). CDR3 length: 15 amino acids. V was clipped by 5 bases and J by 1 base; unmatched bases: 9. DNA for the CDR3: TGCAGTGCTCCGAACCCGGGACAGGCGAACACTGAAGCTTTCTTT. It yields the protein CSAPNPGQANTEAFF.

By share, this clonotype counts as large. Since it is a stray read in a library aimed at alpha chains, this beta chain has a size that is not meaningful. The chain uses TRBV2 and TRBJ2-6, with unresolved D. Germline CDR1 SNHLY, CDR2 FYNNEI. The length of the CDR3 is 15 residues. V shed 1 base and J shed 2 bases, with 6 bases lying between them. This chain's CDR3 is CASSEGGPGANVLTF. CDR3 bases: TGTGCCAGCAGTGAAGGGGGTCCTGGGGCCAACGTCCTGACTTTC. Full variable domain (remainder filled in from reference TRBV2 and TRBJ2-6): EPEVTQTPSHQVTQMGQEVILRCVPISNHLYFYWYRQILGQKVEFLVSFYNNEISEKSEIFDDQFSVERPDGSNFTLKIRSTKLEDSAMYFCASSEGGPGANVLTFGAGSRLTVL.

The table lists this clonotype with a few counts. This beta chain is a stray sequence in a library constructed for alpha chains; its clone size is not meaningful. In DNA form, the CDR3 reads TGCAGCGTCACAGGGGGCGCCTGGGCCAACGTCCTGACTTTC. This translates into CSVTGGAWANVLTF. The chain is built from TRBV29-1 and TRBJ2-6; 9 positions agree with TRBD1. Germline V gives CDR1 SQVTM, CDR2 ANQGSEA. The CDR3 covers 14 residues. V was pared by 6 bases and J by 5 bases, with 5 bases of the junction left unmatched.

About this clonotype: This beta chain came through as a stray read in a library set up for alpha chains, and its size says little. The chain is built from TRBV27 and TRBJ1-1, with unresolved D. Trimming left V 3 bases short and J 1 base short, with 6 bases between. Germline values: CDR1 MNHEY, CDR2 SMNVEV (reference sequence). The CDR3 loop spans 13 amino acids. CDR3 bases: TGTGCCAGCAGTTTTTGGGAGAACACTGAAGCTTTCTTT. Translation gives CASSFWENTEAFF.